This entry concerns a single T cell receptor beta chain. V shed 4 bases, J shed 3 bases, and the junction held 7 bases outside the gene matches. From germline, CDR1 is SGHNT and CDR2 YYREEE (reference sequence). The CDR3 runs to 16 residues. The data originate from a study of blood T cell repertoires in COVID-19. Repertoires were generated with immunoSEQ multiplex PCR, while TCRdb's copy carries only in-frame clones and drops some. In the table there are around 100,000 clones, 85% to 90% of which are singletons. The V gene is TRBV5-4, the J gene TRBJ1-4; the match to TRBD1 covers 9 bases. The sample taken for sequencing was peripheral blood. The receptor was derived from a human donor in a cohort sampled during active COVID-19. The CDR3: CASSIGTGSSNEKLFF. The CDR3 coding sequence is TGTGCCAGCAGCATAGGGACAGGGTCATCTAATGAAAAACTGTTTTTT.